This T cell receptor beta chain derives from a study of T cells in Graves' hyperthyroidism and ophthalmopathy. In regard to this clonotype: The antigen remains undetermined.

Broader study findings: Blood shared most expanded thyroid clonotypes above 0.001. The model's output predicted ophthalmopathy at a median of about 6.5 months prior to onset.

RNA transcripts provided the source from which TCR beta CDR3 regions were amplified. In the first-round RT-PCR of the TCR CDR3, the HTBI primer set was used. TCRdb re-called the multiplex PCR reads through MiXCR, storing one row per CDR3 protein. The sample consists of more than 95,000 distinct CDR3 sequences, 45% to 50% of them appearing once. V was cut by 0 bases and J by 3 bases, with 13 bases left in between. This CDR3 comprises 15 residues. Germline CDR1 SGDLS, CDR2 YYNGEE. Sequencing was done on a sample of blood. J is TRBJ2-7 and V is TRBV9, with D tentatively TRBD2 (6 bases). The sequence was collected from a middle-aged man with Graves' hyperthyroidism. In DNA form, the CDR3 reads TGTGCCAGCAGCGTAGAGTTGGGGACTCACTACGAGCAGTACTTC. This codes for CASSVELGTHYEQYF.